One sample yielded the 3 T cell receptor beta chains listed below, sequenced in a study of regulatory T cells in long-lasting Graves disease. Through Arm-PCR of CDR3 regions and iRepertoire HTBI primers, TCR beta libraries were built. TCRdb processed the multiplex PCR reads anew with MiXCR; each CDR3 protein has one entry. The sample carries fewer than 350,000 distinct CDR3 sequences, about a sixth recorded once. As for time point: newly diagnosed GD, antithyroid drugs for less than 3 months. RNA isolated from PBMCs was used to make the TCR library. Sequences were derived from peripheral blood mononuclear cells (PBMCs), sampled at new diagnosis, from a patient treated with antithyroid drugs. These receptors originate from a female donor with Graves disease.

This clonotype was seen repeatedly, ten times or more. CDR3 bases: TGTGCCACCACAAAACCCCAAATTGCCGCCCTCAGCTCCTACAATGAGCAGTTCTTC. Its translation is CATTKPQIAALSSYNEQFF. The chain combines TRBV24-1 with TRBJ2-1, with D unclear. The CDR3 spans 19 residues. The V end was cut by 8 bases, the J end by 0 bases, with 25 bases between. Germline CDR1 is KGHDR and CDR2 is SFDVKD.

This clonotype was seen ten or more times. V usage is TRBV19 and J usage is TRBJ2-3, with D tentatively TRBD1 (6 bases). V gave up 3 bases and J gave up 2 bases, with 12 bases separating them. The CDR3 has 15 amino acids. Germline CDR1 and CDR2: LNHDA and SQIVND (reference sequence). CDR3 bases: TGTGCCAGTAGTATCTTTAGGACAGACACAGATACGCAGTATTTT. It translates to CASSIFRTDTDTQYF.

The chain has TRBV28 and TRBJ1-3; TRBD1 might be the D (6 bases). The CDR3 spans 17 residues. Germline V gene lookup returns CDR1 MDHEN and CDR2 SYDVKM. Trimming pared 2 bases from V and 0 bases from J, leaving 14 bases between. The CDR3: CASSLPPTGHSGNTIYF. CDR3 in DNA: TGTGCCAGCAGTTTACCCCCCACAGGGCACTCTGGAAACACCATATATTTT.